This T cell receptor beta chain was captured by sequencing in a study of tumor-infiltrating lymphocytes in oesophageal squamous cell carcinoma. Each CDR3 protein gets one entry after TCRdb re-called the PCR reads with MiXCR. The sample contains fewer than 20,000 distinct CDR3 sequences, around 48% of which appear only once. The receptor comes from a female donor with esophageal squamous cell carcinoma. Sequencing used normal esophageal tissue next to the tumor.

Here the CDR3 DNA reads TGTGCCAGCAGTTCGGACAGGGGGGCAATTGGCACAGATACGCAGTATTTT. Protein: CASSSDRGAIGTDTQYF. The chain is built from TRBV6-6 and TRBJ2-3; 10 positions agree with TRBD1. Trimming cost V 4 bases and J 1 base; bases outside gene matches: 8. This CDR3 contains 17 residues. Germline V gene sequence: CDR1 MNHNY, CDR2 SVGAGI (reference sequence).